Presented here are 9 T cell receptor beta chains from one specimen sequenced in a study of vaccination and CD4 T cells after COVID-19. Their recognized antigens are unknown. With the Oncomine TCR Beta short-read assay, DNA from cultured CD4+ T cells was sequenced. TCRdb itself ran the PCR reads through MiXCR, one entry per CDR3 protein. The repertoire holds about 16,000 distinct CDR3 sequences, with roughly 40% as singletons. Noted treatment: roughly ten-day PBMC culture with coronavirus spike peptide pools or control peptides (ViraFEST assay). Sequenced sample: CD4+ T cells from blood, cultured in vitro. Source of these receptors: a human donor who had recovered from COVID-19.

The V gene is TRBV4-2, the J gene TRBJ2-5; unclear D gene. The CDR3 is 12 residues long. CDR1 and CDR2 (germline): LGHNA, YNFKEQ. V lost 9 bases to trimming and J lost 7 bases, with 15 bases between them. CDR3 region: CARSFTHGTQYF. The CDR3 DNA is TGTGCCAGGTCTTTCACCCATGGGACCCAGTACTTC.

This rearrangement joins TRBV7-6 to TRBJ2-1, with TRBD1 matching over 8 bases. Germline values: CDR1 SGHVS, CDR2 FNYEAQ. V lost 5 bases to trimming and J lost 5 bases; unmatched junction nucleotides: 8. The CDR3 loop spans 15 amino acids. CDR3 sequence: CASSQGQALNNEQFF. Here the CDR3 DNA reads TGTGCCAGCAGCCAGGGACAGGCGCTGAACAATGAGCAGTTCTTC.

The CDR3 bases are TGCAGTGCTAGGGGTTTGGAGCAGTACTTC. This gives the protein CSARGLEQYF. The chain joins TRBV20-1 to TRBJ2-7; D gene ambiguous. V lost 3 bases, J lost 7 bases, and 7 bases lay in between. From germline, CDR1 is DFQATT and CDR2 SNEGSKA (reference sequence). This CDR3 contains 10 residues.

This clonotype occurred a few times. V is TRBV28 and J is TRBJ1-2, with D perhaps matching TRBD1 (5 bases). Trimming cost V 0 bases and J 4 bases, with 6 bases left between them. There are 13 residues in the CDR3. Germline assignment: CDR1 MDHEN and CDR2 SYDVKM. The CDR3 protein is CASSLWGRYGYTF. The DNA for the CDR3 is TGTGCCAGCAGTTTATGGGGGCGCTATGGCTACACCTTC.

This clonotype was recorded a few times. The V gene is TRBV7-2, the J gene TRBJ2-2; TRBD2 aligns across 14 bases. The V segment lost 8 bases and the J segment 1 base; nucleotides outside the gene matches: 6. The CDR3 spans 17 residues. Germline CDR1 reads SGHTA; CDR2 reads FQGNSA. The CDR3 DNA sequence: TGTGCCAGCGCCGGGACTAGCGGGAGTAGGAACACCGGGGAGCTGTTTTTT. Protein product: CASAGTSGSRNTGELFF. Drawing the rest from reference TRBV7-2 and TRBJ2-2, the complete variable domain is GAGVSQSPSNKVTEKGKDVELRCDPISGHTALYWYRQSLGQGLEFLIYFQGNSAPDKSGLPSDRFSAERTGGSVSTLTIQRTQQEDSAVYLCASAGTSGSRNTGELFFGEGSRLTVL.

The chain links TRBV7-2 to TRBJ2-5; D gene uncertain. The V gene lost 8 bases and the J gene lost 5 bases, with 6 bases spanning the gap. Germline V gene lookup returns CDR1 SGHTA and CDR2 FQGNSA. This CDR3 spans 10 amino acids. The CDR3 DNA follows: TGTGCCAGCCTGGGGGAGACCCAGTACTTC. It codes for CASLGETQYF.

The V gene is TRBV6-5, the J gene TRBJ2-7; no clear D gene. This CDR3 region has 19 residues. The V and J ends lost 3 bases and 0 bases respectively, with 24 bases between them. Germline V CDR1 and CDR2: MNHEY, SVGAGI. In nucleotides, the CDR3 is TGTGCCAGCAGTTATAGGCCCTCGTCCCCGGGTAGAGACTCCTACGAGCAGTACTTC. Its translation: CASSYRPSSPGRDSYEQYF.

In its sample, this clonotype was seen a few times. V and J are TRBV6-5 and TRBJ1-1, with D unclear. The CDR3 is 14 residues long. The germline V gene has CDR1 MNHEY and CDR2 SVGAGI. Between the trimmed V and J ends, which lost 0 bases and 9 bases, there was a span of 14 bases. The CDR3 nucleotides read TGTGCCAGCAGTTACTCGCAACTGGATGGGAAAGCTTTCTTT. Protein sequence: CASSYSQLDGKAFF.

This chain joins TRBV7-3 and TRBJ2-2; D uncertain. The CDR3 runs to 14 residues. Looked up from germline, CDR1 is SGHTA and CDR2 is FQGTGA. The V end lost 6 bases, the J end lost 4 bases, and 12 bases lay between the germline ends. The CDR3 here is CASSSGPSTGELFF. The CDR3, as DNA: TGTGCCAGCAGTTCCGGGCCATCCACCGGGGAGCTGTTTTTT.